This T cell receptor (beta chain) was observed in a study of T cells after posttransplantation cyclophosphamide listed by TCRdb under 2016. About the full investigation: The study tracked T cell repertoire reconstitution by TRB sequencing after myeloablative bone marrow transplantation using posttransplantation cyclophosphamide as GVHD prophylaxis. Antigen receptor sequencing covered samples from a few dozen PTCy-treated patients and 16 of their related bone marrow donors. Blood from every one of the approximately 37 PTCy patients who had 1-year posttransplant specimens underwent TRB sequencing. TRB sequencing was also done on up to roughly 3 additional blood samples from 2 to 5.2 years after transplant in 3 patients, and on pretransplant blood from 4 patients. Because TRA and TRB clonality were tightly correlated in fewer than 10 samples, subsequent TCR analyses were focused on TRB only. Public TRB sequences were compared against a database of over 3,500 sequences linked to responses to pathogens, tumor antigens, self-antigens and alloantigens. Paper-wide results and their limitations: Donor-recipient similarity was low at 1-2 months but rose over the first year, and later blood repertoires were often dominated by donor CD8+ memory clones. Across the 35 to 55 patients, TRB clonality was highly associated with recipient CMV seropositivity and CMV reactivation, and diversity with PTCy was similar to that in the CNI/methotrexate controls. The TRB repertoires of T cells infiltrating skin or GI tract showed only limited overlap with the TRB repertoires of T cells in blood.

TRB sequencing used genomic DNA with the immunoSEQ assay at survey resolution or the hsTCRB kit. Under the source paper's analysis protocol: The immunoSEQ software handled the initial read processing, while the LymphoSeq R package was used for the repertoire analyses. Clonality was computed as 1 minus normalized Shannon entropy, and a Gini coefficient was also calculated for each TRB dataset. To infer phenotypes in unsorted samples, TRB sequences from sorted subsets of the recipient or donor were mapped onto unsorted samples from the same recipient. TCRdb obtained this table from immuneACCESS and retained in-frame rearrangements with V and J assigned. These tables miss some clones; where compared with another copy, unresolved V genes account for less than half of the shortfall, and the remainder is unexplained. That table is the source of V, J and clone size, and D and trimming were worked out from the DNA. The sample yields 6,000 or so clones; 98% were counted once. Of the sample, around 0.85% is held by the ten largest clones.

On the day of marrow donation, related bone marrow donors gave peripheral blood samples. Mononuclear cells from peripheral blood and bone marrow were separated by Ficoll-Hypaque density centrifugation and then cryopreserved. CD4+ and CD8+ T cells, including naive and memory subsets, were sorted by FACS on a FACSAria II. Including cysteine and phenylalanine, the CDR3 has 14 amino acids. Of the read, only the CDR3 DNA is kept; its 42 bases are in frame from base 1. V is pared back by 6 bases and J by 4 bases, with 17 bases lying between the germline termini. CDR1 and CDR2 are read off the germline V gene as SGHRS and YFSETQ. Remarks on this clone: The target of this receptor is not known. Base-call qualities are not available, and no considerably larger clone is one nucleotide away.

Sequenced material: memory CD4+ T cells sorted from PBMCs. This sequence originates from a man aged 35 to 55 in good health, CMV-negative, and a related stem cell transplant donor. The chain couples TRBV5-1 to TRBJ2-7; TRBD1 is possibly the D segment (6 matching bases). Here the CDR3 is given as CASNPGTPAYEQYF. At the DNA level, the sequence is TGCGCCAGCAACCCCGGGACACCAGCTTACGAGCAGTACTTC. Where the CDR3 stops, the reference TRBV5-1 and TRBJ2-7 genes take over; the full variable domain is KAGVTQTPRYLIKTRGQQVTLSCSPISGHRSVSWYQQTPGQGLQFLFEYFSETQRNKGNFPGRFSGRQFSNSRSEMNVSTLELGDSALYLCASNPGTPAYEQYFGPGTRLTVT.